This T cell receptor beta chain is from a study of tumor-infiltrating lymphocytes in localized non-small cell lung cancer (dated by TCRdb to about 2021). Looking at the study overall: The cohort covered several histologies, both smokers and never-smokers, and patients whose samples were collected after neoadjuvant chemotherapy. The paired tumor versus uninvolved lung comparison of immunoSEQ T-cell fraction included roughly 50 patients. The same patients underwent several integrated assays, with TCR sequencing performed together with flow cytometry, multiplex immunofluorescence, RNA-seq, exome sequencing and proteomics. In total, the ICON cohort was made up of under 180 surgical patients who had localized non-small cell lung cancer and whose tumors were resected. From each patient came resected tumor tissue plus uninvolved lung tissue from that same patient, and the uninvolved lung tissue was described as non-adjacent to the tumor. What the research found in general, with its limitations: Higher T cell infiltration in tumors than in uninvolved lung tissue was supported by TCRbeta sequencing, consistent with immunofluorescence CD3 counts. Because different assays used different pieces of the same tissue, intratumor heterogeneity could not be separated from technical variation. Assay coverage differed among patients according to how much tissue was available, so only a subset of the cohort had TCR sequencing. The TCR-derived T-cell fraction showed no difference between the flow cytometry-defined immunotypes IM1 (good prognosis) and IM2 (poor prognosis).

The first patient joined ICON in April 2016, and enrollment wrapped up when the last patient was enrolled in the second half of 2018. Fresh tumor and matched uninvolved tissue for in-depth immune analyses, including TCR sequencing, were collected from a subcohort of around 80 patients. TCR sequencing was performed on DNA isolated from bulk tissue, without cell sorting. Relative to germline, V is missing 3 bases and J is missing 6 bases, with 5 bases of the junction outside any gene match. The CDR3 has 15 amino acids, counting the end cysteine and phenylalanine. The DNA shown is the 45-base CDR3, in frame from base 1. Sequences SNHLY (CDR1) and FYNNEI (CDR2) are obtained from the germline V gene. About this clone: Its recognized antigen is unknown. Nothing much larger sits one base from this clone, and base qualities are not available.

The immunoSEQ assay used for TCR sequencing gave the T-cell fraction in both tumor and uninvolved lung tissue. Concerning the study's data processing: In the survival analysis, patients were divided into a high T-cell fraction group (upper tertile) and a low T-cell fraction group (lower two tertiles), and the two groups were compared using a log-rank test. A signed-rank test was used to test paired tumor versus uninvolved lung differences in T-cell fraction. TCRdb retrieved this table from immuneACCESS and kept in-frame rearrangements only. Not all clones are present; in checked studies, unresolved V genes account for under half, and no reason is known for the remainder. The DNA gave D and trimming, while V, J and clone size come from that table. The sample yields roughly 7,000 clones; 74% were counted once. The ten largest make up roughly 7% of the sample.

The rearrangement combines TRBV2 with TRBJ1-5; 10 bases in between match TRBD1. Sequenced material: uninvolved lung tissue not adjacent to the tumor. This receptor was obtained from a human donor with non-small cell lung cancer. The DNA sequence is given as TGTGCCAGCAGTGATCGAGGGACAGGGGCTCAGCCCCAGCATTTT. This sequence encodes CASSDRGTGAQPQHF.